Included here is one T cell receptor (beta chain) sequence, with context. Its specificity is not known. The sample comes from a study of T cell responses to AZD1222 COVID-19 vaccine. General study results and limits: Distributed over spike, vaccine-associated CD4 TCRs predominated at 160-218 and 743-854. The donors showed a predominance of white British ancestry and of females, with possible underestimation of clonal diversity.

Trimming cost V 6 bases and J 4 bases, with 15 bases left between them. Germline V lookup: CDR1 MNHEY, CDR2 SVGAGI. The CDR3 is 14 amino acids. Only in-frame clones appear in the TCRdb table, and some are missing; sequencing was by immunoSEQ multiplex PCR. The sample comprises roughly 160,000 clones, under 95% of which are singletons, and 1% to 1.5% rests with the top ten. Material: peripheral blood, obtained 28 days after the second AZD1222 dose. This clonotype originated in an adult who received the AZD1222 COVID-19 vaccine. This chain joins TRBV6-5 and TRBJ1-1; a weak D match, TRBD1 (5 bases). This CDR3 is CASRTRDAPTEAFF. For the CDR3, the DNA is TGTGCCAGCAGGACCCGGGACGCCCCCACTGAAGCTTTCTTT.